This T cell receptor beta chain came from a study of T cell clonotyping in hematopoietic cell transplantation. Time point: recipient sample about 28 days before transplant, after cytoreduction. The repertoire was sequenced with immunoSEQ multiplex PCR; TCRdb's copy has only in-frame clones and lacks some. This table has 20,000 to 25,000 clones, roughly 90% appearing once. V lost 1 base and J 0 bases, leaving 7 bases between the germline ends. The CDR3 totals 15 residues. CDR1 is SGDLS, CDR2 YYNGEE, per germline. This sequence joins TRBV9 and TRBJ1-4; D is unclear. The receptor was derived from a man younger than 30 with biphenotypic leukemia. Some clones in this sample may be carry-over from other donors' samples. The sequenced sample was peripheral blood mononuclear cells, obtained before stem cell transplant. The CDR3 loop reads CASSVLGTTNEKLFF. The CDR3 bases are TGTGCCAGCAGCGTATTAGGGACAACTAATGAAAAACTGTTTTTT.